This T cell receptor (beta chain) is from a study of T cells expressing NK-cell markers. In the study overall: In sorted CD3+CD56+NKG2C+, CD3+CD56+NKG2C- and CD3+CD56-NKG2C+ T cells, TCR beta repertoires were obtained. Study outcomes and limitations: No clear determination of HCMV specificity was made for expanded NKG2C+ T cell clones.

With UMIs, 5'RACE template switching was used to make TCR beta cDNA. No DNA is given; TCRdb re-called the 5' RACE reads and lists each CDR3 protein once. This listing includes roughly 390,000 distinct CDR3 sequences. As to this clonotype: Its antigen is not identified.

Germline CDR1 is LNHNV and CDR2 is YYDKDF (reference sequence). The CDR3 has 14 residues. This TCR was recovered from a man aged 18 to 69 in good health. The sample consisted of blood T cells: a sorted CD56 or NKG2C T cell subset, CD4+ or CD8+ T cells, or bulk PBMC T cells (not recorded which). V gene TRBV15 combines with J gene TRBJ2-4. CDR3 amino acids: CATSTFGSKNIQYF.